This T cell receptor (beta chain) was recorded in a study of blood T cell repertoires in COVID-19. The repertoire was sequenced with immunoSEQ multiplex PCR; TCRdb's copy has only in-frame clones and lacks some. This sample has about 240,000 clones, with roughly four fifths found just once. The sequenced sample consisted of peripheral blood. The sequence came from a woman at least 80 years old with acute or convalescent COVID-19.

Here the CDR3 reads CASSLQILRGGYYGYTF. CDR3 DNA sequence: TGTGCCAGCAGCTTACAAATCTTAAGGGGAGGATATTATGGCTACACCTTC. The rearrangement joins TRBV7-2 to TRBJ1-2, with a tentative D call TRBD1 (5 bases). Germline assignment: CDR1 SGHTA and CDR2 FQGNSA. V was cut by 2 bases and J by 5 bases, with 21 bases left in between. The CDR3 is 17 amino acids.